This record looks at one T cell receptor (beta chain) sequence and its context. What it binds is not known. TCRdb reanalysed the reads using MiXCR and keeps one entry per CDR3 protein. In the table there are roughly 730,000 distinct CDR3 sequences, around 30% of which are singletons. The data belong to a study of T cell repertoires in cytomegalovirus infection. CDR3 length: 16 amino acids. V lost 6 bases, J lost 6 bases, and 21 bases lay in between. The J gene is TRBJ2-4, the V gene TRBV12-3 or TRBV12-4; no firm D call. The clonotype originates from a human donor in good health (CMV status not recorded). Some clones in this sample may be carry-over from other donors' samples. The sequenced sample was cultured PBMCs, obtained from culture after CMV antigen stimulation. The CDR3 DNA follows: TGTGCCAGCAGACCTCCGGAGCCCAAAACCGGAAACATTCAGTACTTC. As protein: CASRPPEPKTGNIQYF.